This T cell receptor (beta chain) was sequenced for a study of T cell repertoires in cytomegalovirus infection. General study findings and limits: There were carriers of CMV plus the relevant HLA, and cumulative public TCR beta family frequency identified them. The study found HLA-C-restricted CMV-specific TCR beta clonotypes dominating the ex vivo response.

There are many counts of this clonotype. The target antigen is unknown. TCRdb re-derived calls from the reads in MiXCR, one entry per CDR3 protein. The table shows 150,000 to 200,000 distinct CDR3 sequences, with 8.5% to 10% occurring only once. Specimen: PBMCs. This clonotype was obtained from a human donor in good health (CMV status not recorded). Some clones in this sample may be carry-over from other donors' samples.

In DNA, the CDR3 is TGTGCCAGTAGTATAGACAGCGGAGGGACTTACAATGAGCAGTTCTTC. It specifies CASSIDSGGTYNEQFF. This sequence joins TRBV19 and TRBJ2-1; D may be TRBD2 (6 bases). Germline V CDR1 and CDR2: LNHDA, SQIVND (reference sequence). The germline V and J ends were trimmed by 0 bases and 4 bases, with 13 bases remaining between them. CDR3 length equals 16 residues.